The 21 T cell receptor beta chains below all came from one sample that was sequenced in a study of T cells after posttransplantation cyclophosphamide. The protocol was immunoSEQ multiplex PCR, while the TCRdb copy is restricted to in-frame clones and leaves out a portion. The sample has about 20,000 clones; about 90% are singletons. A marrow graft followed busulfan-fludarabine conditioning, with cyclophosphamide on days +3 and +4. The sequences come from PBMCs, collected after allogeneic stem cell transplant with posttransplant cyclophosphamide. Source of these receptors: a female patient between 40 and 50 years old who received an allogeneic stem cell transplant from a related donor, was CMV-positive, and had no GVHD. Among the T cells, some may be from the graft donor.

This sequence joins TRBV11-2 and TRBJ2-5; D unresolved. From germline, CDR1 is SGHAT and CDR2 FQNNGV. V lost 5 bases to trimming and J lost 5 bases, with 15 bases between them. The CDR3 runs to 14 residues. Here the CDR3 DNA reads TGTGCCAGCAGCCATGGCCTACTACCGGAGACCCAGTACTTC. Protein product: CASSHGLLPETQYF.

The chain carries TRBV28 and TRBJ1-5; 11 bases fit TRBD1. This CDR3 spans 20 amino acids. The ends lost 9 bases at V and 2 bases at J; junction bases unmatched: 21. Germline V gene data show CDR1 as MDHEN and CDR2 as SYDVKM. The CDR3 loop is CASTRRGFGQGARGNQPQHF. CDR3 coding DNA: TGTGCCAGTACGCGCCGGGGGTTTGGACAGGGGGCAAGAGGCAATCAGCCCCAGCATTTT.

The V and J genes are TRBV15 and TRBJ2-5; 9 bases are a match to TRBD1. Unmatched junction bases numbered 7, after V lost 3 bases and J lost 2 bases. CDR1 is LNHNV, CDR2 YYDKDF, per germline (reference sequence). There are 16 residues in the CDR3. In DNA form, the CDR3 reads TGTGCCACCAGCAGGAACATCGACAGGGGGCAAGAGACCCAGTACTTC. This codes for CATSRNIDRGQETQYF.

The CDR3 is CASSPPTSQHNEQFF. The CDR3 DNA follows: TGTGCCAGTAGTCCCCCGACTTCACAACACAATGAGCAGTTCTTC. The chain has TRBV19 and TRBJ2-1, with unresolved D. V was clipped by 5 bases and J by 5 bases, with 16 bases between them. CDR3 size: 15 residues. Germline lookup yields CDR1 LNHDA and CDR2 SQIVND (reference sequence). Filled out from reference TRBV19 and TRBJ2-1, the complete variable domain reads DGGITQSPKYLFRKEGQNVTLSCEQNLNHDAMYWYRQDPGQGLRLIYYSQIVNDFQKGDIAEGYSVSREKKESFPLTVTSAQKNPTAFYLCASSPPTSQHNEQFFGPGTRLTVL.

The chain carries TRBV5-4 and TRBJ2-2; 11 bases are shared with TRBD2. Unmatched junction bases numbered 3, after V lost 4 bases and J lost 1 base. The CDR3 consists of 16 residues. The germline CDR1 and CDR2 sequences are SGHNT and YYREEE (reference sequence). The CDR3: CASSRGLAVNTGELFF. In DNA form, the CDR3 reads TGTGCCAGCAGCCGGGGACTAGCGGTGAACACCGGGGAGCTGTTTTTT.

V and J are TRBV27 and TRBJ2-5, with 14 bases identical to TRBD2. CDR1 MNHEY and CDR2 SMNVEV come from the germline V gene (reference sequence). The CDR3 consists of 20 residues. Trimming took 6 bases from V and 1 from J; bases not matched to a gene: 16. The CDR3 is CASSSVWGLAGVFSQETQYF. The DNA of the CDR3 is TGTGCCAGCAGCTCAGTATGGGGACTAGCGGGAGTTTTTTCCCAAGAGACCCAGTACTTC.

This sequence joins TRBV28 and TRBJ2-7; no clear D gene. The V and J ends lost 4 bases and 0 bases respectively, with 13 bases between them. This CDR3 is 15 amino acids long. Germline CDR1 reads MDHEN; CDR2 reads SYDVKM. This CDR3 reads CASSSYNSASYEQYF. DNA for the CDR3: TGTGCCAGCAGTTCTTATAACAGTGCCTCCTACGAGCAGTACTTC.

Here the CDR3 reads CASSLGVKAGGEETQYF. CDR3 coding DNA: TGTGCCAGCAGCTTAGGTGTGAAGGCGGGGGGGGAAGAGACCCAGTACTTC. The chain recombines TRBV7-2 with TRBJ2-5; 9 nucleotides match TRBD2. V trimming: 1 base; J trimming: 3 bases; junction bases outside the gene matches: 9. This CDR3 spans 17 amino acids. Germline V lookup: CDR1 SGHTA, CDR2 FQGNSA. The whole variable domain, remainder taken from reference TRBV7-2 and TRBJ2-5, is GAGVSQSPSNKVTEKGKDVELRCDPISGHTALYWYRQSLGQGLEFLIYFQGNSAPDKSGLPSDRFSAERTGGSVSTLTIQRTQQEDSAVYLCASSLGVKAGGEETQYFGPGTRLLVL.

This chain uses TRBV19 with TRBJ2-2; tentatively, D is TRBD2 (5 bases). The CDR3 contains 15 residues. The germline CDR1 and CDR2 sequences are LNHDA and SQIVND (reference sequence). Trimming left V 7 bases short and J 6 bases short, with 18 bases between. CDR3 sequence (DNA): TGTGCCAGTACACAAGATCGGGGAAGAGCCGGGGAGCTGTTTTTT. Translating gives CASTQDRGRAGELFF. Full variable domain (outside the CDR3, taken from reference TRBV19 and TRBJ2-2): DGGITQSPKYLFRKEGQNVTLSCEQNLNHDAMYWYRQDPGQGLRLIYYSQIVNDFQKGDIAEGYSVSREKKESFPLTVTSAQKNPTAFYLCASTQDRGRAGELFFGEGSRLTVL.

The gene calls are TRBV29-1 and TRBJ2-1, with D tentatively TRBD2 (6 bases). Germline V gene sequence: CDR1 SQVTM, CDR2 ANQGSEA. Deletions cut 6 bases from V and 4 bases from J, with 13 bases between. The CDR3 runs 13 residues. CDR3 sequence (DNA): TGCAGCGTGCGGGGAGAAGGGTACAATGAGCAGTTCTTC. Translated: CSVRGEGYNEQFF.

The chain couples TRBV4-1 to TRBJ2-7; 11 nucleotides match TRBD2. Germline assignment: CDR1 MGHRA and CDR2 YSYEKL. V was clipped by 3 bases and J by 5 bases; unmatched bases: 6. The CDR3 totals 15 residues. The CDR3 coding sequence is TGCGCCAGCAGCCATCCTAGCGGGAGGCTCCACGAGCAGTACTTC. It is translated as CASSHPSGRLHEQYF.

The chain employs TRBV30 and TRBJ2-7; TRBD2 is a possible D gene (6 bases). Trimming cost V 4 bases and J 1 base, with 8 bases left between them. From germline, CDR1 is GTSNPN and CDR2 SVGIG (reference sequence). CDR3 size: 12 residues. Here the CDR3 DNA reads TGTGCCTGGACGGGGACTTCCTACGAGCAGTACTTC. Translating it yields CAWTGTSYEQYF.

V gene TRBV6-1 combines with J gene TRBJ2-7, with a possible D match to TRBD2 (5 bases). Germline V gene lookup returns CDR1 MNHNS and CDR2 SASEGT. V lost 2 bases and J 0 bases, leaving 14 bases between the germline ends. This CDR3 spans 16 amino acids. CDR3 coding DNA: TGTGCCAGCAGTGAATTGGAGCGGTGGAGCTCCTACGAGCAGTACTTC. It encodes CASSELERWSSYEQYF.

This chain connects TRBV28 to TRBJ1-1; no reliable D call. V was pared by 3 bases and J by 2 bases, with 16 bases between. The CDR3 is made up of 16 amino acids. Germline lookup yields CDR1 MDHEN and CDR2 SYDVKM. CDR3 DNA: TGTGCCAGCAGTTTTAATGATTTCGGGGTTAACACTGAAGCTTTCTTT. It specifies CASSFNDFGVNTEAFF.

The CDR3: CASSPGLAGSWETQYF. CDR3 in DNA: TGTGCCAGCAGTCCTGGACTAGCGGGATCTTGGGAGACCCAGTACTTC. V is TRBV7-2 and J is TRBJ2-5; TRBD2 matches 12 bases. V trimming: 6 bases; J trimming: 5 bases; junction bases outside the gene matches: 10. The CDR3 totals 16 residues. Germline assignment: CDR1 SGHTA and CDR2 FQGNSA.

This clone showed up just a few times. V gene TRBV7-9 combines with J gene TRBJ1-5; D remains ambiguous. Trimming removed 4 bases at V and 4 bases at J, with 11 bases between. The CDR3 totals 14 residues. Germline lookup yields CDR1 SEHNR and CDR2 FQNEAQ (reference sequence). The CDR3 reads CASSSHTDNQPQHF. The CDR3 DNA reads as TGTGCCAGCAGCTCACACACAGATAATCAGCCCCAGCATTTT.

The V and J genes are TRBV29-1 and TRBJ2-3; 9 bases map to TRBD1. This CDR3 contains 16 residues. Germline V gene data show CDR1 as SQVTM and CDR2 as ANQGSEA. J lost 4 bases, V lost 3 bases, and 11 bases had no gene match. This CDR3 reads CSVDILPGQGADTQYF. CDR3 DNA: TGCAGCGTTGATATTCTCCCGGGACAGGGCGCAGATACGCAGTATTTT.

This clone showed up just once. The rearrangement uses TRBV7-3 and TRBJ2-3; D is ambiguous. V was pared by 3 bases and J by 4 bases, with 8 bases between. The CDR3 contains 13 residues. Germline CDR1 is SGHTA and CDR2 is FQGTGA. CDR3 loop: CASSFSSADTQYF. The CDR3 nucleotides are TGTGCCAGCAGCTTTAGCTCGGCAGATACGCAGTATTTT.

This rearrangement joins TRBV7-8 to TRBJ2-3; 13 bases are a match to TRBD2. Germline assignment: CDR1 SGHVS and CDR2 FQNEAQ. Trimming removed 3 bases from V and 5 bases from J; junction bases left unmatched: 8. This CDR3 has 17 amino acids. The DNA for the CDR3 is TGTGCCAGCAGCTTCAGGACTAGCGGGAGCTGGGAAGATACGCAGTATTTT. This translates into CASSFRTSGSWEDTQYF.

V is TRBV7-6 and J is TRBJ2-5; TRBD2 agrees at 8 bases. The CDR3 is made up of 14 amino acids. From germline, CDR1 is SGHVS and CDR2 FNYEAQ. Trimming took 8 bases from V and 5 from J; bases not matched to a gene: 10. The CDR3 here is CASAKIAGRETQYF. DNA of the CDR3: TGTGCCAGCGCCAAAATAGCGGGAAGGGAGACCCAGTACTTC.

As DNA, the CDR3 is TGTGCCAGCAGCTTAGTTAGGGGGCAAAGGTACGAGCAGTACTTC. Translation: CASSLVRGQRYEQYF. The rearrangement uses TRBV7-8 and TRBJ2-7, with 7 bases lining up with TRBD1. The V segment lost 1 base and the J segment 4 bases; nucleotides outside the gene matches: 7. CDR3 size: 15 residues. CDR1 is SGHVS, CDR2 FQNEAQ, per germline.